This T cell receptor (beta chain) was sequenced in a study of tumor-infiltrating lymphocytes in primary liver carcinoma. Study-level information: Samples had roughly 3.65 to 8 million productive TCRbeta reads, comparable between tissue types.

From 400 to 550 ng total RNA, TCR beta cDNA was generated with a primer in the constant region. Modified slightly, ARM-PCR produced TCR beta libraries over three nested multiplex PCR rounds. Each of the first two PCR rounds ran approximately 9 cycles with TRBV1-TRBV30 forward and C-beta reverse primers. TCRdb itself ran the multiplex PCR reads through MiXCR, one entry per CDR3 protein. The table has around 190,000 distinct CDR3 sequences, roughly 80% seen once. Looked up from germline, CDR1 is SGHNT and CDR2 is YYREEE (reference sequence). The CDR3 is made up of 16 amino acids. Trimming cost V 5 bases and J 4 bases, with 20 bases left between them. The roughly 19-32 mg bulk tissue piece was not sorted before simultaneous RNA and DNA extraction.

The chain uses TRBV5-4 and TRBJ2-3, with D perhaps TRBD1 or TRBD2 (6 bases each). The sequenced sample was tumor tissue from primary liver carcinoma. This receptor was taken from a man aged 40-55 years with primary liver carcinoma and hepatitis B virus infection. CDR3 protein: CASSIPRGGYSDTQYF. The CDR3, as DNA: TGTGCCAGCAGTATTCCCAGGGGAGGTTATTCAGATACGCAGTATTTT.